This TCR beta chain was sequenced during a study of T cells in Graves' hyperthyroidism and ophthalmopathy. Study background: Before any treatment, at initial diagnosis, peripheral blood was collected. General study findings and limits: Progression to ophthalmopathy was predicted a median of approximately 6.4 months early. Classification by a 13 V-J model distinguished ophthalmopathy from stable hyperthyroidism.

Amplified TCR beta CDR3 regions came from RNA transcripts. HTBI primers drove first-round RT-PCR of the TCR CDR3. TCRdb itself ran the multiplex PCR reads through MiXCR, one entry per CDR3 protein. The repertoire includes roughly 350,000 distinct CDR3 sequences, around 13% of them detected once, and 34% sits in the top ten. The germline V gene encodes CDR1 SGHRS and CDR2 YFSETQ. The CDR3 covers 14 residues. About this clonotype itself: Its antigen is still unknown. Possible read error: a much larger clone is one base away.

J is TRBJ2-3 and V is TRBV5-1, with D perhaps being TRBD1 or TRBD2 (5 bases each). Sample: blood. This receptor was obtained from a woman aged 40 to 50 with Graves' ophthalmopathy. The DNA of the CDR3 is TGCGCCAGCAGCTCCGGGACCCTGGCAGATACGCGGTATTTT. Translated: CASSSGTLADTRYF.